The 7 T cell receptor beta chains below were found in one sample sequenced in a study of tumor and adjacent non-tumor tissue in lung cancer. RNA was extracted from bulk tissue without any cell sorting. Three rounds of nested PCR, following a modified ARM-PCR protocol, produced the TCRbeta library. TCRdb recomputed calls from the multiplex PCR reads with MiXCR, one row per CDR3 protein. The sample contains 65,000 to 90,000 distinct CDR3 sequences, under 70% of which appear only once. Sequenced material: lung tumor tissue. The receptors were sampled from a woman aged 70-85 years with non-small cell lung cancer.

As to this clonotype: At one end the junction does not follow the germline gene, possibly because of a read error. The chain joins TRBV4-2 to TRBJ2-3, with D possibly matching TRBD2 (7 bases). The germline gives CDR1 LGHNA, CDR2 YNFKEQ. CDR3 length equals 16 residues. CDR3 DNA: TGTGCCAGCAGCCAAGCCGCGGGGGCGGGTACAGATATGCAGTATTTT. Its translation: CASSQAAGAGTDMQYF.

About this clonotype itself: Germline and junction disagree at one end, which may indicate a read error. The chain combines TRBV12-3 or TRBV12-4 with TRBJ1-2, with TRBD1 matching 8 bases. The CDR3 contains 17 residues. The chain's CDR3 is CSRSPRQGRGSNYGYTF. The CDR3, as DNA: TGTTCCAGAAGTCCGCGACAGGGGCGAGGATCTAACTATGGCTACACCTTC.

The chain joins TRBV10-3 to TRBJ2-3, with D perhaps TRBD2 (6 bases). The CDR3 totals 18 residues. Germline V gene data show CDR1 as ENHRY and CDR2 as SYGVKD. Trimming removed 11 bases from V and 2 bases from J, with 29 bases in between. The CDR3 DNA reads as TGTGCCGTCAAAGCCGATGAATCATTAGCGGACACCACAGATACGCAGTATTTT. This translates into CAVKADESLADTTDTQYF.

Concerning this clonotype: Since no conserved phenylalanine or tryptophan closes the CDR3, a read error is the likely cause. The chain employs TRBV10-1 and TRBJ2-1; TRBD2 aligns across 7 bases. There are 13 residues in the CDR3. Germline values: CDR1 WNHNN, CDR2 SYGVQD (reference sequence). CDR3 coding DNA: TGCGCCAGCAGTGAGGCGGGAGAGAATGGGCAGTTCATC. Amino acid sequence: CASSEAGENGQFI.

The gene calls are TRBV29-1 and TRBJ2-7, with D possibly being TRBD1 (6 bases). Germline CDR1 reads SQVTM; CDR2 reads ANQGSEA. This CDR3 is 14 amino acids long. CDR3 protein: CGARGVNPSYEQYF. The CDR3 region has the DNA TGCGGTGCCAGGGGCGTAAATCCCTCCTACGAGCAGTACTTC.

In its sample, this clonotype ranks as medium-sized. The chain joins TRBV29-1 to TRBJ1-2; D is unresolved. The CDR3 consists of 10 residues. The V and J ends lost 7 bases and 5 bases respectively, with 8 bases between them. CDR1 and CDR2 (germline): SQVTM, ANQGSEA. This CDR3 reads CSAGEYGYTF. The DNA of the CDR3 is TGCAGCGCTGGGGAGTATGGCTACACCTTC.

On this clonotype itself: The junction departs from germline at one end; a sequencing error may be responsible. This chain joins TRBV12-3 or TRBV12-4 and TRBJ2-1; no definite D call. The CDR3 spans 13 residues. CDR3 bases: TGTGCCAGCGGTTTACAAAGGTCATATGAGCAGTTCTTC. It codes for CASGLQRSYEQFF.